This T cell receptor (beta chain) was captured in a study of cytomegalovirus exposure and HLA in healthy donors. For the study at large: Unique TCRs from HLA-typed donors, roughly 87 million of them, were held in an early data release.

Primers: 60 Vbeta forward and 13 Jbeta reverse. Sequencing was performed with immunoSEQ multiplex PCR; in TCRdb, only in-frame clones are kept and a portion is missing. This sample contains 90,000 to 120,000 clones. V was trimmed by 5 bases and J by 6 bases, leaving 16 bases between them. The length of the CDR3 is 14 residues. CDR1 MNHEY and CDR2 SVGAGI come from the germline V gene. Overall study results and limits: According to a later analysis, donors in an Asian-associated ancestry cluster reportedly had fewer N-insertions than the roughly 720-donor mean. Association with HLA alleles at 0.05 false discovery rate was found for around 17,000 TCR beta sequences in a later analysis. Per published accounts, TCR beta sequences correctly predicted the HLA-A and HLA-B alleles of most subjects.

Concerning this clone itself: Its antigen is undetermined.

This clonotype originated in a man in his fifties in good health and CMV-seronegative. The V call is TRBV6-5, the J call TRBJ1-2; D perhaps matches TRBD1 (5 bases). The material sequenced was PBMCs. The CDR3 DNA reads as TGTGCCAGCAGTACGGGGGGACTGGGGAATGGCTACACCTTC. It is translated as CASSTGGLGNGYTF.